The subject of this entry is one T cell receptor (beta chain). The study profiled TCR beta VDJ and CDR3 using genomic DNA as template. In TCRdb, the reads were re-called with MiXCR into one record per CDR3 protein. The table lists 150,000 to 200,000 distinct CDR3 sequences, under 55% of them singletons. Patients selected for sequencing had displayed CD8+CD57+ cell expansion by flow cytometry. The sample belongs to a study of CD8+CD57+ T cells in acquired aplastic anemia. The sequence derives from a human donor with aplastic anemia. The specimen sequenced was sorted CD4+, CD8+, or CD8+CD57+ T cells (not recorded which) from PBMCs.

The CDR3 loop reads CASSYWGLTSYEQYF. The CDR3 region has the DNA TGTGCCAGCAGTTACTGGGGCCTGACCTCCTACGAGCAGTACTTC. The chain joins TRBV6-5 to TRBJ2-7; the D gene is possibly TRBD1 (5 bases). CDR1 and CDR2 from the germline V gene are MNHEY and SVGAGI. V dropped 1 base and J dropped 0 bases, with 10 bases sitting between them. The CDR3 runs 15 residues.